Listed below are T cell receptor beta chains from one sample, sequenced in a study of technical replicates of blood from a few donors. Using immunoSEQ multiplex PCR, the repertoire was profiled, and TCRdb retains in-frame clones only, with some absent. The table lists tens of thousands of clones, 85% to 95% of them singletons, with about 0.36% in the top ten. The material sequenced was T cells isolated from PBMCs. The receptors derive from a human donor in good health. Each CDR3 is given with its conserved first and last residue.

v_call,cdr3_aa
TRBV11-1,CASSLRGISGYTF
TRBV30,CAWSKLAIYNEQFF
TRBV9,CASSKLAGADTQYF
TRBV4-1,CASSQNRDRATDTQYF
TRBV9,CASSSEGGWSTEAFF
TRBV19,CASSVGSGSGGGGYTF
TRBV19,CASNNARPHEAFF
TRBV9,CASSVGTGRNIQYF
TRBV21-1,CASSKAKGVDEQFF
TRBV14,CASSQGLAGMIYNEQFF
TRBV6-5,CASRTTGNTDTQYF
TRBV6-5,CAIPGRRGYGYTF
TRBV9,CASSGGGGTGPYEQYF
TRBV2,CASSTGTGADTQYF
TRBV7-9,CASSGPGQGAGTEAFF
TRBV30,CGGIRGSYEQYF
TRBV28,CASSLAGSRGNNEQFF
TRBV29-1,CSVAPAGGKTDTQYF
TRBV2,CASSDGGRGGGYTF
TRBV4-3,CASSLGTGYEQYF
TRBV5-6,CASSFTGVDTEAFF
TRBV9,CASSVTNTGELFF
TRBV10-1,CASGGAAKETQYF
TRBV19,CASSGTGGEETQYF
TRBV28,CASSFPLAGGPDGELFF
TRBV25-1,CASSEFSGRGNTIYF
TRBV4-3,CASSQERVFYSNQPQHF
TRBV5-4,CASSATSGSASTQYF
TRBV10-3,CAISESTGIGNNEQFF
TRBV19,CASSSGQAPNQPQHF
TRBV19,CASDDRTSATDTQYF
TRBV20-1,CSAPAGLEQYF
TRBV5-1,CASSLREDEQFF